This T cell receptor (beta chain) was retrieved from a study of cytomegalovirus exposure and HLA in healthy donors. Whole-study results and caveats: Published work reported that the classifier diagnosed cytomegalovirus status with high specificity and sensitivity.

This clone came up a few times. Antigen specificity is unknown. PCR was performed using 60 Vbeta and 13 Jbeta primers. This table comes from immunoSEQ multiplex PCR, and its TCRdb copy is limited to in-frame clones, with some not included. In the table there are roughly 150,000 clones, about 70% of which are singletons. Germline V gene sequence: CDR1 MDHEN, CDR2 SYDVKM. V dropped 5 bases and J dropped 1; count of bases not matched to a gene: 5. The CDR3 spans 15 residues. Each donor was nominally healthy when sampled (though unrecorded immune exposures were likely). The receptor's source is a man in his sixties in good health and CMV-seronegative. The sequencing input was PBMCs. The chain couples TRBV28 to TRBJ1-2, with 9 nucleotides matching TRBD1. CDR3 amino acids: CASSLQGQGNYGYTF. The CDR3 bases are TGTGCCAGCAGTCTTCAGGGACAGGGTAACTATGGCTACACCTTC.